This TCR beta chain was captured in a study of regulatory T cells in long-lasting Graves disease (dated by TCRdb to about 2021). Turning to the overall study: In the newly diagnosed Graves' disease group, patients had been taking antithyroid drugs for less than 3 months. Persistent Graves' disease patients were compared with newly diagnosed Graves' disease patients by peripheral blood TCR sequencing and RNA sequencing. The study was conducted in China and was registered as a clinical trial. A total of about 35 samples underwent TCR sequencing, from roughly 13 patients with persistent Graves' disease and some 20 patients with newly diagnosed Graves' disease.

This clonotype was observed at least ten times. What this receptor recognizes is not known. Nothing much larger sits one base from this clone, and base qualities are not available. The sample's time point label is to be understood as: newly diagnosed GD, antithyroid drugs for less than 3 months. For both TCR sequencing and RNA sequencing, RNA was extracted from PBMCs in TRIzol. The diagnosis of Graves' disease followed American Thyroid Association guidelines. Recruitment of patients was carried out at an endocrinology department in Xi'an, China. From each patient, around 9 milliliters of peripheral blood was collected into an EDTA anticoagulant tube. Ficoll Paque Plus density gradient separation was used to isolate PBMCs, and no further T cell sorting was done. An Agilent 2100 Bioanalyzer and agarose gel were used to assess RNA quality, and a NanoDrop 2000 was used to measure RNA concentration. Per the germline V gene, MGHRA is the CDR1 and YSYEKL is the CDR2. At the junction V is shortened by 1 base and J by 5 bases, with 14 bases in between. The CDR3 has 15 amino acids, counting the end cysteine and phenylalanine. The sequence is cut down to CDR3 DNA, 45 bases in frame from base 1.

General study outcomes and caveats: Peripheral blood alone was examined, since thyroid tissue, which constituted the primary lesion, could not be accessed. Only the TCR beta chain was sequenced and analyzed. Persistent Graves' disease patients showed lower TCR Shannon entropy and fewer highly expanded clones than newly diagnosed patients, suggesting clonal expansion. Patients with persistent disease shared more public clonotypes (around 2,500) than newly diagnosed patients did (about 1,000). Persistent disease showed preferential use of TRBV28, TRBJ1-2 and TRBJ2-5, whereas newly diagnosed disease favored TRBV20-1 and TRBJ2-1. The authors noted that the small sample size was a limitation that may lower accuracy.

To prepare the library, multiplex PCR was applied. This sample was sequenced with an Illumina HiSeq 4000. TCR beta libraries were built with iRepertoire HTBI primers and Arm-PCR amplification of CDR3 regions. Gel purification was performed on PCR products prior to sequencing. The original methods were these. Gene usage analysis of CDR3 amino acid clonotypes used the 60 to 80 TRBV and some 13 TRBJ segments found across samples. Filtered high-quality paired reads were merged into contigs using COPE and FqMerger. BLAST was used to align contigs to the IMGT TRBV, TRBD and TRBJ reference genes, and CDR3 was defined following IMGT. Any clonotype with a frequency above 0.1% was classified as a highly expanded clone. Repertoire diversity was measured by Shannon entropy, and V-J evenness by the Gini coefficient. A clonotype was considered public if more than one individual shared it. In-frame beta chains were kept once TCRdb had trimmed the public reads at Q25 with fastp and called clones with MiXCR. Rows with a matching CDR3 protein are joined into one entry that keeps the most common DNA and genes. None of the V and J calls come from the authors' own analysis; TCRdb made them. Counted in this sample were around 470,000 distinct CDR3 sequences; roughly 15% of them appeared once. Jointly, the top ten make up roughly 18% of the sample.

This same sample was also part of a study on T cells in Graves' hyperthyroidism and ophthalmopathy. Taken from the second paper: Stable Graves' hyperthyroidism was defined as no progression to ophthalmopathy during 18 months of follow-up. Hyperthyroidism patients were newly diagnosed, with disease duration under 2 months, and aged 18 to 65 years. Patients with uncontrolled infections, other autoimmune diseases, pregnancy or lactation were excluded. Diagnoses were based on clinical symptoms, serum thyroxine and TRAb, thyroid ultrasound and orbital computed tomography. For the first round of RT-PCR on the TCR CDR3, the HTBI primer set was used together with the Qiagen OneStep RT-PCR kit. Most expanded thyroid clonotypes (frequency above 0.001) were also detected in blood, suggesting blood repertoires may reflect thyroid immune responses. A 13 V-J signature model separated ophthalmopathy from stable hyperthyroidism, with approximately 86% sensitivity and 81.08% specificity in cross-validation and 80%/75% in testing. In validation, progression to ophthalmopathy was predicted by the model with 70.59% sensitivity and around 76% specificity, a median of approximately 7.1 months before onset. A discovery cohort of around 100 patients, approximately 44 with Graves' ophthalmopathy and under 60 with stable Graves' hyperthyroidism, was used to find distinguishing TCR V-J signatures. Whether ophthalmopathy could be predicted prospectively was tested in an independent validation cohort made up of some 20 hyperthyroidism patients plus 17 patients who later progressed to ophthalmopathy. For training and testing, the 100 or so patients in the discovery cohort were randomly divided in a 7:3 ratio. The study also compared thyroid tissue and blood T-cell repertoires from five or six Graves' hyperthyroidism patients. Once sampling was done, hyperthyroidism patients were given methimazole at a starting dose of 30 mg daily, whereas ophthalmopathy patients were given high-dose intravenous methylprednisolone. A second multiplex PCR round built the libraries, followed by size selection and purification. Libraries were sequenced paired-end with 100 bp reads on an Illumina HiSeq2000. SOAPnuke was used to process the raw data, throwing out any read that contained adapters or uncalled bases, had a mean Phred below 15, or lacked an exact constant-primer or identifier match. COPE v1.2.5 was used to merge high-quality paired reads, and clonotypes were defined as unique nucleotide sequences. MiTCR v1.1 was used to align clonotypes to the IMGT TRBV, TRBD and TRBJ reference segments. The analysis was restricted to V-J combinations with a frequency above 0.0001, which together covered 98% to 99.2% of the repertoires. The TCS score was defined as F50 (clonal expansion) divided by E x V (chaos), with BLOSUM62-based TCRdist calculated between CDR3 peptides within each V-J. Welch's t-statistics and random forest reduced 514 V-J features to fewer than 15, which were used in a naive Bayes classifier (R e1071). No statistical method was used to set the sample size in advance, and investigators knew the group allocation. The paper describes TCR Vbeta CDR3 sequencing of 140 or so peripheral blood samples, made up of 43 ophthalmopathy patients, roughly 72 hyperthyroidism patients and 17 progressor patients.

Sequencing used peripheral blood mononuclear cells (PBMCs), obtained at new diagnosis, from a patient treated with antithyroid drugs. This receptor was taken from a woman aged 50 to 65 with Graves disease. Donor details come from another sample of the same person, matched by shared clones. The chain uses TRBV4-1 and TRBJ2-5, with TRBD2 tentatively as D gene (6 bases match). The bases read TGCGCCAGCAGCCAAGTAGGTGGGAGCGGGGAGACCCAGTACTTC. The translation is CASSQVGGSGETQYF.